Following are 21 T cell receptor beta chains from one sample sequenced in a study of blood T cell repertoires in COVID-19. Method: immunoSEQ multiplex PCR; TCRdb's copy keeps in-frame clones and lacks some. Here the sample spans fewer than 400,000 clones, approximately 85% being singletons. The sample was PBMCs or T cells enriched from blood (not recorded which). The receptors were sampled from a man aged 25 to 45 who had recovered from COVID-19.

CDR3 in amino acids: CASSRTGANTEAFF. The CDR3 DNA is TGTGCCAGCAGTAGGACAGGGGCGAACACTGAAGCTTTCTTT. This rearrangement joins TRBV27 to TRBJ1-1, with 9 bases aligning to TRBD1. Germline-derived CDR1 and CDR2 are MNHEY and SMNVEV (reference sequence). The CDR3 has 14 residues. The ends lost 5 bases at V and 1 base at J; junction bases unmatched: 2.

The gene calls are TRBV29-1 and TRBJ2-3; weak D call: TRBD1 (5 bases). Between the trimmed V and J ends, which lost 5 bases and 1 base, there was a span of 19 bases. This CDR3 has 16 residues. Germline V lookup: CDR1 SQVTM, CDR2 ANQGSEA. The CDR3 loop is CSVQGLGLGRTDTQYF. The CDR3 DNA follows: TGCAGCGTTCAGGGTCTGGGGCTGGGTCGCACAGATACGCAGTATTTT.

J is TRBJ1-6 and V is TRBV3-1 (or the pseudogene TRBV3-2); D ambiguous. Trimming took off 1 base at V and 4 bases at J, with 14 bases between the two ends. Germline CDR1 LGHDT, CDR2 YNNKEL (reference sequence). This CDR3 has 17 amino acids. CDR3 bases: TGTGCCAGCAGCCAAGGGCCGTCGGGTCTATATAATTCACCCCTCCACTTT. This encodes CASSQGPSGLYNSPLHF.

The rearrangement joins TRBV5-4 to TRBJ2-3, with TRBD2 matching 10 bases. Germline CDR1 reads SGHNT; CDR2 reads YYREEE (reference sequence). After removal of 3 bases from V and 2 bases from J, the junction contained 6 bases not matched to a gene. CDR3 size: 16 residues. The DNA for the CDR3 is TGTGCCAGCAGCTACGCAGCGGGGGGGAACACAGATACGCAGTATTTT. Amino acid sequence: CASSYAAGGNTDTQYF.

This clone was picked up a small number of times. CDR3 residues: CASSPGGEETQYF. The CDR3 bases are TGTGCCAGCAGCCCCGGGGGGGAAGAGACCCAGTACTTC. This sequence joins TRBV13 and TRBJ2-5, with 8 nucleotides matching TRBD2. The ends lost 5 bases at V and 3 bases at J; junction bases unmatched: 2. The germline gives CDR1 PRHDT, CDR2 FYEKMQ (reference sequence). The CDR3 is 13 residues long. The whole variable domain, remainder taken from reference TRBV13 and TRBJ2-5, is AAGVIQSPRHLIKEKRETATLKCYPIPRHDTVYWYQQGPGQDPQFLISFYEKMQSDKGSIPDRFSAQQFSDYHSELNMSSLELGDSALYFCASSPGGEETQYFGPGTRLLVL.

This clone was seen only once. The rearrangement joins TRBV7-8 to TRBJ2-5; D is uncertain. CDR3 length equals 11 residues. The germline V gene has CDR1 SGHVS and CDR2 FQNEAQ. Trimming took 4 bases from V and 2 from J, leaving 2 bases between them. The CDR3 DNA is TGTGCCAGCAGCTCGCAAGAGACCCAGTACTTC. Protein: CASSSQETQYF.

The chain couples TRBV6-5 to TRBJ1-2; D might be TRBD1 (5 bases). This CDR3 contains 13 residues. Germline V CDR1 and CDR2: MNHEY, SVGAGI. Trimming cost V 2 bases and J 1 base, with 5 bases left between them. CDR3 sequence (DNA): TGTGCCAGCAGTTACGACAGTAACTATGGCTACACCTTC. Translating gives CASSYDSNYGYTF.

CDR3 amino acids: CASSIDRGRLAKNIQYF. The CDR3 region has the DNA TGTGCCAGTAGTATAGATCGAGGGCGGCTAGCCAAAAACATTCAGTACTTC. This sequence joins TRBV19 and TRBJ2-4; D is possibly TRBD2 (5 bases). CDR3 length equals 17 residues. Germline CDR1 reads LNHDA; CDR2 reads SQIVND (reference sequence). With 0 bases removed from V and 0 bases from J, the gap between germline ends came to 12 bases.

The CDR3 sequence: CASSELASGGAGDTQYF. CDR3 sequence (DNA): TGTGCCAGCAGTGAATTGGCTAGCGGGGGGGCCGGAGATACGCAGTATTTT. The chain uses TRBV25-1 and TRBJ2-3, with TRBD2 matching 12 bases. CDR3 length: 17 amino acids. Trimming took 1 base from V and 5 from J; bases not matched to a gene: 7. Germline V gene data show CDR1 as MGHDK and CDR2 as SYGVNS.

The V gene is TRBV30, the J gene TRBJ2-7, with D tentatively TRBD1 (6 bases). The CDR3 has 12 residues. Looked up from germline, CDR1 is GTSNPN and CDR2 is SVGIG (reference sequence). V was clipped by 0 bases and J by 9 bases, with 12 bases between them. The CDR3 protein is CAWSVNRATQYF. The CDR3 coding sequence is TGTGCCTGGAGTGTAAACAGGGCCACGCAGTACTTC.

This sequence joins TRBV25-1 and TRBJ2-7, with TRBD2 as a possible D gene (5 bases). The CDR3 covers 13 residues. Germline V CDR1 and CDR2: MGHDK, SYGVNS. V was pared by 1 base and J by 5 bases, with 9 bases between. CDR3 residues: CASSESAGNEQYF. For the CDR3, the DNA is TGTGCCAGCAGTGAATCAGCCGGGAACGAGCAGTACTTC.

V usage is TRBV12-5 and J usage is TRBJ2-2, with 9 bases matching TRBD1. The CDR3 covers 15 residues. Germline values: CDR1 LGHNT, CDR2 FRNRAP. V was clipped by 3 bases and J by 5 bases; unmatched bases: 4. The CDR3 sequence is CASGLQGAGTGELFF. CDR3 DNA sequence: TGTGCTAGTGGTTTACAGGGGGCAGGAACCGGGGAGCTGTTTTTT.

V and J are TRBV18 and TRBJ1-1; D is undetermined. Trimming cost V 4 bases and J 1 base, with 13 bases left between them. Germline-derived CDR1 and CDR2 are KGHSH and LQKENI. The CDR3 length is 15 residues. The CDR3 sequence is CASSRSGIGNTEAFF. The CDR3 DNA is TGTGCCAGCTCACGTTCGGGGATCGGGAACACTGAAGCTTTCTTT.

CDR3 bases: TGCGCCAGCAGCGAGGGAGGGGGACCGAACACCGGGGAGCTGTTTTTT. Its translation is CASSEGGGPNTGELFF. The chain joins TRBV5-1 to TRBJ2-2, with D tentatively TRBD2 (7 bases). CDR1 SGHRS and CDR2 YFSETQ come from the germline V gene. This CDR3 is built from 16 residues. Trimming stripped 4 bases from V and 0 bases from J, with 13 bases between.

This clone was seen more than once but under ten times. One junction end disagrees with the germline gene, perhaps due to a read error. V is TRBV6-1 and J is TRBJ2-1; maybe TRBD1 (5 bases). Germline V gene sequence: CDR1 MNHNS, CDR2 SASEGT. The CDR3 totals 15 residues. The CDR3 loop reads CASSEGRDSYNEQFF. The CDR3 coding sequence is TGTGCCAGCAGCGAAGGCAGGGACTCCTACAATGAGCAGTTCTTC.

The chain combines TRBV2 with TRBJ1-1; tentatively, D is TRBD1 (6 bases). The length of the CDR3 is 13 residues. V was shortened by 5 bases and J by 7 bases, with 14 bases between the two germline ends. Germline values: CDR1 SNHLY, CDR2 FYNNEI. For the CDR3, the DNA is TGTGCCAGCAGTTCGGATGTAGGGGGTGAAGCTTTCTTT. Its protein is CASSSDVGGEAFF. The variable domain in full, completed from reference TRBV2 and TRBJ1-1, reads EPEVTQTPSHQVTQMGQEVILRCVPISNHLYFYWYRQILGQKVEFLVSFYNNEISEKSEIFDDQFSVERPDGSNFTLKIRSTKLEDSAMYFCASSSDVGGEAFFGQGTRLTVV.

This chain connects TRBV2 to TRBJ1-2; a possible D gene is TRBD1 (5 bases). V lost 4 bases and J 7 bases, leaving 10 bases between the germline ends. The CDR3 runs to 12 residues. Germline lookup yields CDR1 SNHLY and CDR2 FYNNEI. CDR3 sequence (DNA): TGTGCCAGCAGTGCAGGGATCTCTGGCTACACCTTC. It encodes CASSAGISGYTF.

This clone was seen only a few times. The chain's CDR3 is CASSEQGTDTQYF. In nucleotides, the CDR3 is TGTGCCAGCAGTGAGCAGGGCACAGATACGCAGTATTTT. The genes are TRBV2 and TRBJ2-3; D ambiguous. The germline gives CDR1 SNHLY, CDR2 FYNNEI. The V gene lost 3 bases and the J gene lost 1 base, with 5 bases spanning the gap. This CDR3 region has 13 residues.

This chain links TRBV6-6 with TRBJ1-5, with no clear D. This CDR3 comprises 12 residues. V was shortened by 8 bases and J by 7 bases, with 12 bases between the two germline ends. Per germline, CDR1 MNHNY and CDR2 SVGAGI (reference sequence). The CDR3 bases are TGTGCCAGCCGGAGGGTATGGCAGCCCCAGCATTTT. It is translated as CASRRVWQPQHF.

V and J are TRBV5-1 and TRBJ2-2; D perhaps matches TRBD1 (5 bases). Trimming cost V 0 bases and J 5 bases, with 8 bases left between them. CDR1 is SGHRS and CDR2 is YFSETQ in the germline V gene. CDR3 length: 14 residues. CDR3: CASSLESGTGELFF. CDR3 sequence (DNA): TGCGCCAGCAGCTTGGAATCAGGGACCGGGGAGCTGTTTTTT.

The chain employs TRBV25-1 and TRBJ1-2; possible D gene TRBD1, 6 bases. The CDR3 extends over 14 amino acids. The germline CDR1 and CDR2 sequences are MGHDK and SYGVNS. Deletions cut 1 base from V and 5 bases from J, with 11 bases between. The CDR3 DNA sequence: TGTGCCAGCAGTGAATCACCAGGGGATTATGGCTACACCTTC. It yields the protein CASSESPGDYGYTF.